This is a list of T cell receptor beta chains from one sample in a study of Tregs in tolerant kidney transplant recipients. TCRdb's copy holds only in-frame clones and misses some; the assay was immunoSEQ multiplex PCR. The top ten clones hold around 0.34% of a sample with some 62,000 clones, 98% of them seen once. The sample here was Tregs from blood, taken before the transplant. The receptor source for this set is a human donor who received a combined kidney and bone marrow transplant. Both conserved end residues are part of each CDR3. The D gene is left open where the match is weak. Only part of the rows carry a size: once, few, many, or a class if the clone is expanded.

j_gene: TRBJ2-7
d_gene: NA
v_gene: TRBV2
abundance: once
CDR3aa: CASMVGRGQLGGRPYEQYF
CDR3nt: TGTGCCAGCATGGTGGGACGAGGACAGCTCGGGGGGCGCCCCTACGAGCAGTACTTC

j_gene: TRBJ1-5
d_gene: TRBD1
v_gene: TRBV30
abundance: NA
CDR3aa: CAWSVEDRGSQPQHF
CDR3nt: TGTGCCTGGAGTGTCGAGGACAGGGGGAGTCAGCCCCAGCATTTT

j_gene: TRBJ2-1
d_gene: NA
v_gene: TRBV18
abundance: NA
CDR3aa: CASSPGSPNEQFF
CDR3nt: TGTGCCAGCTCACCGGGTAGCCCCAATGAGCAGTTCTTC

j_gene: TRBJ1-1
d_gene: NA
v_gene: TRBV10-3
abundance: NA
CDR3aa: CAIRPIGTLNTEAFF
CDR3nt: TGTGCCATCAGACCTATCGGGACACTGAACACTGAAGCTTTCTTT

j_gene: TRBJ2-5
d_gene: TRBD2
v_gene: TRBV7-2
abundance: NA
CDR3aa: CASSLTSGKETQYF
CDR3nt: TGTGCCAGCAGCCTGACTAGCGGGAAGGAGACCCAGTACTTC

j_gene: TRBJ2-1
d_gene: TRBD2
v_gene: TRBV2
abundance: once
CDR3aa: CASSVRPGLAGVSAYNEQFF
CDR3nt: TGTGCCAGCAGCGTCCGACCGGGACTAGCGGGAGTATCGGCCTACAATGAGCAGTTCTTC

j_gene: TRBJ1-6
d_gene: NA
v_gene: TRBV5-1
abundance: NA
CDR3aa: CASSSPPFRSLHF
CDR3nt: TGCGCCAGCAGCTCACCGCCCTTCCGTAGCCTCCACTTT

j_gene: TRBJ1-2
d_gene: TRBD1
v_gene: TRBV5-1
abundance: NA
CDR3aa: CASSLGQGGNYGYTF
CDR3nt: TGCGCCAGCAGCTTAGGACAGGGCGGTAACTATGGCTACACCTTC

j_gene: TRBJ1-2
d_gene: TRBD1
v_gene: TRBV6-6
abundance: NA
CDR3aa: CASSSNRGRGYGYTF
CDR3nt: TGTGCCAGCAGTTCAAACAGGGGGAGAGGCTATGGCTACACCTTC

j_gene: TRBJ2-3
d_gene: NA
v_gene: TRBV15
abundance: NA
CDR3aa: CATSRGPVLDTQYF
CDR3nt: TGTGCCACCAGCAGAGGGCCAGTTTTAGATACGCAGTATTTT

j_gene: TRBJ1-2
d_gene: NA
v_gene: TRBV4-3
abundance: NA
CDR3aa: CASSQESVKNYGYTF
CDR3nt: TGCGCCAGCAGCCAAGAAAGCGTGAAGAACTATGGCTACACCTTC

j_gene: TRBJ2-7
d_gene: TRBD1
v_gene: TRBV11-3
abundance: NA
CDR3aa: CASSPRQGAYEQYF
CDR3nt: TGTGCCAGCAGCCCAAGACAGGGAGCCTACGAGCAGTACTTC

j_gene: TRBJ2-7
d_gene: NA
v_gene: TRBV28
abundance: NA
CDR3aa: CASSFLRGGYEQYF
CDR3nt: TGTGCCAGCAGTTTCCTAAGGGGGGGTTACGAGCAGTACTTC

j_gene: TRBJ1-1
d_gene: NA
v_gene: TRBV29-1
abundance: NA
CDR3aa: CSASLDSSRTFF
CDR3nt: TGCAGCGCCAGCCTGGACAGCTCGCGGACTTTCTTT

j_gene: TRBJ2-1
d_gene: NA
v_gene: TRBV5-1
abundance: NA
CDR3aa: CASSSGAGVEDEQFF
CDR3nt: TGCGCCAGCAGCTCCGGAGCAGGGGTCGAGGATGAGCAGTTCTTC

j_gene: TRBJ2-3
d_gene: NA
v_gene: TRBV7-9
abundance: NA
CDR3aa: CASSLAAQSTDTQYF
CDR3nt: TGTGCCAGCAGCTTAGCGGCACAGTCCACAGATACGCAGTATTTT

j_gene: TRBJ2-2
d_gene: TRBD1
v_gene: TRBV15
abundance: NA
CDR3aa: CATSRDYIQGANTGELFF
CDR3nt: TGTGCCACCAGCAGAGATTACATACAGGGGGCGAACACCGGGGAGCTGTTTTTT

j_gene: TRBJ2-1
d_gene: TRBD2
v_gene: TRBV11-2
abundance: once
CDR3aa: CASSKLAGNYNEQFF
CDR3nt: TGTGCCAGCAGCAAACTAGCGGGCAACTACAATGAGCAGTTCTTC

j_gene: TRBJ2-3
d_gene: NA
v_gene: TRBV29-1
abundance: NA
CDR3aa: CSVEGGGTDTQYF
CDR3nt: TGCAGCGTCGAGGGGGGGGGCACAGATACGCAGTATTTT

j_gene: TRBJ1-2
d_gene: TRBD1
v_gene: TRBV30
abundance: NA
CDR3aa: CAWTPGQGVGYTF
CDR3nt: TGTGCCTGGACCCCCGGACAGGGAGTTGGCTACACCTTC

j_gene: TRBJ2-1
d_gene: NA
v_gene: TRBV11-2
abundance: NA
CDR3aa: CASSLREFGYNEQFF
CDR3nt: TGTGCCAGCAGCTTAAGGGAGTTCGGGTACAATGAGCAGTTCTTC

j_gene: TRBJ2-5
d_gene: TRBD2
v_gene: TRBV30
abundance: NA
CDR3aa: CAWTSFIAGRDRTQYF
CDR3nt: TGTGCCTGGACGAGTTTTATAGCGGGAAGGGATCGGACCCAGTACTTC

j_gene: TRBJ2-2
d_gene: NA
v_gene: TRBV4-3
abundance: NA
CDR3aa: CASSQKRSLFNTGELFF
CDR3nt: TGCGCCAGCAGCCAAAAACGATCTCTATTCAACACCGGGGAGCTGTTTTTT

j_gene: TRBJ1-2
d_gene: NA
v_gene: TRBV7-2
abundance: once
CDR3aa: CASSPDRTNYGYTF
CDR3nt: TGTGCCAGCAGCCCTGACAGAACTAACTATGGCTACACCTTC

j_gene: TRBJ2-2
d_gene: TRBD1
v_gene: TRBV5-1
abundance: NA
CDR3aa: CASGTGGHTGELFF
CDR3nt: TGCGCCAGCGGGACAGGGGGCCACACCGGGGAGCTGTTTTTT

j_gene: TRBJ2-1
d_gene: NA
v_gene: TRBV7-9
abundance: NA
CDR3aa: CASSLGLGWVNEQFF
CDR3nt: TGTGCCAGCAGCTTAGGACTAGGGTGGGTCAATGAGCAGTTCTTC

j_gene: TRBJ2-2
d_gene: NA
v_gene: TRBV19
abundance: NA
CDR3aa: CASSMTGGGELFF
CDR3nt: TGTGCCAGTAGTATGACAGGAGGCGGGGAGCTGTTTTTT

j_gene: TRBJ2-6
d_gene: NA
v_gene: TRBV14
abundance: once
CDR3aa: CASSRDIGSGANVLTF
CDR3nt: TGTGCCAGCAGCCGCGACATTGGATCTGGGGCCAACGTCCTGACTTTC

j_gene: TRBJ1-1
d_gene: NA
v_gene: TRBV5-1
abundance: once
CDR3aa: CASMSDPGRNAEAFF
CDR3nt: TGCGCCAGCATGTCGGATCCGGGGAGGAACGCTGAAGCTTTCTTT

j_gene: TRBJ1-3
d_gene: NA
v_gene: TRBV6-1
abundance: NA
CDR3aa: CASSEWFGVSDTIYF
CDR3nt: TGTGCCAGCAGTGAATGGTTCGGGGTATCGGACACCATATATTTT

j_gene: TRBJ2-2
d_gene: NA
v_gene: TRBV18
abundance: NA
CDR3aa: CASSPQGSTGELFF
CDR3nt: TGTGCCAGCTCACCACAGGGGTCCACCGGGGAGCTGTTTTTT

j_gene: TRBJ2-1
d_gene: TRBD2
v_gene: TRBV7-2
abundance: NA
CDR3aa: CASSVRIAGSNEQFF
CDR3nt: TGTGCCAGCAGCGTCCGGATAGCGGGGTCTAATGAGCAGTTCTTC

j_gene: TRBJ2-3
d_gene: TRBD2
v_gene: TRBV2
abundance: NA
CDR3aa: CASRLYGGGTDTQYF
CDR3nt: TGTGCCAGCAGGCTATACGGGGGGGGAACAGATACGCAGTATTTT

j_gene: TRBJ2-2
d_gene: NA
v_gene: TRBV7-3
abundance: once
CDR3aa: CASSLSLARPGELFF
CDR3nt: TGTGCCAGCAGCTTATCTTTAGCGAGACCCGGGGAGCTGTTTTTT

j_gene: TRBJ2-3
d_gene: TRBD1
v_gene: TRBV30
abundance: NA
CDR3aa: CAWSALRRQGARYSMVTDTQYF
CDR3nt: TGTGCCTGGAGTGCCCTCCGCCGACAGGGGGCAAGATACTCGATGGTCACAGATACGCAGTATTTT

j_gene: TRBJ1-4
d_gene: NA
v_gene: TRBV29-1
abundance: NA
CDR3aa: CSVAVQGGDEKLFF
CDR3nt: TGCAGCGTTGCGGTACAGGGTGGAGATGAAAAACTGTTTTTT

j_gene: TRBJ2-2
d_gene: NA
v_gene: TRBV4-2
abundance: NA
CDR3aa: CASSPPRGNANTGELFF
CDR3nt: TGTGCCAGCAGCCCTCCCCGAGGGAACGCGAACACCGGGGAGCTGTTTTTT

j_gene: TRBJ2-2
d_gene: NA
v_gene: TRBV23-1
abundance: NA
CDR3aa: CASSHVTGELFF
CDR3nt: TGCGCCAGCAGTCACGTCACCGGGGAGCTGTTTTTT

j_gene: TRBJ1-5
d_gene: TRBD1
v_gene: TRBV6-1
abundance: NA
CDR3aa: CASSGGQNQPQHF
CDR3nt: TGTGCCAGCAGTGGGGGACAGAATCAGCCCCAGCATTTT

j_gene: TRBJ1-1
d_gene: TRBD1
v_gene: TRBV7-9
abundance: NA
CDR3aa: CASSLKDRVGVAEAFF
CDR3nt: TGTGCCAGCAGCTTAAAAGACAGGGTAGGTGTAGCGGAAGCTTTCTTT

j_gene: TRBJ1-1
d_gene: NA
v_gene: TRBV5-1
abundance: NA
CDR3aa: CASSLVGQNTEAFF
CDR3nt: TGCGCCAGCAGCTTGGTCGGTCAAAACACTGAAGCTTTCTTT

j_gene: TRBJ2-2
d_gene: NA
v_gene: TRBV6-1
abundance: NA
CDR3aa: CASRTGVAGGELFF
CDR3nt: TGTGCCAGCAGAACGGGCGTCGCGGGCGGGGAGCTGTTTTTT

j_gene: TRBJ1-1
d_gene: NA
v_gene: TRBV14
abundance: NA
CDR3aa: CASSPRMNTEAFF
CDR3nt: TGTGCCAGCAGCCCCAGAATGAACACTGAAGCTTTCTTT

j_gene: TRBJ2-7
d_gene: TRBD1
v_gene: TRBV28
abundance: NA
CDR3aa: CASSPTDRVAEQYF
CDR3nt: TGTGCCAGCAGTCCTACCGACAGGGTGGCCGAGCAGTACTTC

j_gene: TRBJ2-4
d_gene: TRBD1
v_gene: TRBV28
abundance: NA
CDR3aa: CASSLRLRGPGNIQYF
CDR3nt: TGTGCCAGCAGTCTAAGACTCAGGGGGCCTGGAAACATTCAGTACTTC

j_gene: TRBJ2-5
d_gene: TRBD2
v_gene: TRBV18
abundance: NA
CDR3aa: CASSPATGTSGAQKETQYF
CDR3nt: TGTGCCAGCTCACCAGCCACCGGGACTAGCGGGGCCCAGAAAGAGACCCAGTACTTC

j_gene: TRBJ1-2
d_gene: NA
v_gene: TRBV5-1
abundance: NA
CDR3aa: CASSLQHNYGYTF
CDR3nt: TGCGCCAGCAGCTTACAGCATAACTATGGCTACACCTTC

j_gene: TRBJ2-7
d_gene: NA
v_gene: TRBV5-6
abundance: NA
CDR3aa: CASSWRQWYEQYF
CDR3nt: TGTGCCAGCAGCTGGAGACAGTGGTACGAGCAGTACTTC

j_gene: TRBJ1-2
d_gene: TRBD1
v_gene: TRBV9
abundance: NA
CDR3aa: CASSVARDRGRGIYGYTF
CDR3nt: TGTGCCAGCAGCGTAGCTCGGGACAGGGGGCGCGGGATCTATGGCTACACCTTC

j_gene: TRBJ1-5
d_gene: TRBD1
v_gene: TRBV29-1
abundance: NA
CDR3aa: CSVVTGDWQPQHF
CDR3nt: TGCAGCGTTGTGACAGGGGATTGGCAGCCCCAGCATTTT

j_gene: TRBJ2-1
d_gene: TRBD2
v_gene: TRBV11-2
abundance: NA
CDR3aa: CASSLRVLAVYNEQFF
CDR3nt: TGTGCCAGCAGCTTACGTGTACTAGCGGTCTACAATGAGCAGTTCTTC

j_gene: TRBJ2-1
d_gene: TRBD2
v_gene: TRBV27
abundance: NA
CDR3aa: CASSLSRLASNEQFF
CDR3nt: TGTGCCAGCAGTTTATCGAGACTAGCATCCAATGAGCAGTTCTTC

j_gene: TRBJ1-2
d_gene: NA
v_gene: TRBV29-1
abundance: NA
CDR3aa: CSVPNGSNYGYTF
CDR3nt: TGCAGCGTTCCGAACGGGTCTAACTATGGCTACACCTTC

j_gene: TRBJ1-4
d_gene: NA
v_gene: TRBV7-9
abundance: NA
CDR3aa: CASSLGYPGYNEKLFF
CDR3nt: TGTGCCAGCAGCTTAGGGTATCCAGGATATAATGAAAAACTGTTTTTT

j_gene: TRBJ2-7
d_gene: NA
v_gene: TRBV14
abundance: NA
CDR3aa: CASSRRRGPSYEQYF
CDR3nt: TGTGCCAGCAGCCGTCGGAGGGGACCTTCCTACGAGCAGTACTTC